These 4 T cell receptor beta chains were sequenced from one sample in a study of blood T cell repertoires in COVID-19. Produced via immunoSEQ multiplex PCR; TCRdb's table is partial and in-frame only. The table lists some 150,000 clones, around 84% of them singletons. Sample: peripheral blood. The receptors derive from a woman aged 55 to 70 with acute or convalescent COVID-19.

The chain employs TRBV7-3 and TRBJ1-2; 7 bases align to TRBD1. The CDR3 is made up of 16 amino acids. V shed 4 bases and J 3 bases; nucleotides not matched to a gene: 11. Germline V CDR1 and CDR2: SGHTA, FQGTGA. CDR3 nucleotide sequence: TGTGCCAGCAGCTACAAGCCCCAGGGGGGCGACTATGGCTACACCTTC. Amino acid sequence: CASSYKPQGGDYGYTF.

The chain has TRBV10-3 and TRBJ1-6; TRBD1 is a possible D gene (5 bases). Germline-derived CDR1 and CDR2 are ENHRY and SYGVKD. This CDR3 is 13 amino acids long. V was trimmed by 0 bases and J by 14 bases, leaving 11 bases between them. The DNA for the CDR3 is TGTGCCATCAGTGAGTCAGGGGTGAGGTCCCTCCACTTT. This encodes CAISESGVRSLHF.

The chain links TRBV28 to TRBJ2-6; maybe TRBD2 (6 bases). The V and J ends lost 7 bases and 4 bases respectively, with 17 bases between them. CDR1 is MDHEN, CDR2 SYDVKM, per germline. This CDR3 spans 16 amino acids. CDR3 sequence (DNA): TGTGCCAGCACCCGCCTTGGAGGGGCAGGGGCCAACGTCCTGACTTTC. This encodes CASTRLGGAGANVLTF.

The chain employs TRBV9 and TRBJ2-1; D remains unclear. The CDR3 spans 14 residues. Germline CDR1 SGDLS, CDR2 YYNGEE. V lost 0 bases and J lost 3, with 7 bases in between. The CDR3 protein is CASSVVDFYNEQFF. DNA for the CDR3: TGTGCCAGCAGCGTAGTTGACTTCTACAATGAGCAGTTCTTC.